These 24 T cell receptor beta chains were sequenced from one sample in a study of T cell changes during pregnancy in multiple sclerosis. The protocol was immunoSEQ multiplex PCR, while the TCRdb copy is restricted to in-frame clones and leaves out a portion. Here the sample spans about 71,000 clones, roughly 92% being singletons. The source was peripheral blood, collected in the third trimester of pregnancy. The receptors originated from a female donor with multiple sclerosis, enrolled in a pregnancy study.

This CDR3 is CASSLRQGSAPTEAFF. The CDR3 DNA is TGTGCCAGCAGTCTTAGACAGGGTAGTGCCCCCACTGAAGCTTTCTTT. The gene calls are TRBV2 and TRBJ1-1; 7 positions match TRBD1. The CDR3 spans 16 residues. Trimming removed 5 bases from V and 4 bases from J; junction bases left unmatched: 13. CDR1 SNHLY and CDR2 FYNNEI come from the germline V gene. The full variable domain, with the rest looked up from reference TRBV2 and TRBJ1-1, is EPEVTQTPSHQVTQMGQEVILRCVPISNHLYFYWYRQILGQKVEFLVSFYNNEISEKSEIFDDQFSVERPDGSNFTLKIRSTKLEDSAMYFCASSLRQGSAPTEAFFGQGTRLTVV.

V and J are TRBV10-3 and TRBJ1-1, with D possibly matching TRBD1 (5 bases). CDR1 and CDR2 from the germline V gene are ENHRY and SYGVKD. The germline V and J ends were trimmed by 10 bases and 3 bases, with 9 bases remaining between them. The CDR3 loop spans 11 amino acids. The CDR3 DNA is TGTGCCAGCCAGGGTGACACTGAAGCTTTCTTT. Its translation: CASQGDTEAFF.

V gene TRBV13 combines with J gene TRBJ2-1, with a weak D call TRBD1 (5 bases). Germline CDR1 and CDR2: PRHDT and FYEKMQ (reference sequence). The CDR3 consists of 15 residues. Trimming shortened V by 7 bases and J by 3 bases, and 16 bases separated the two germline ends. CDR3 in DNA: TGTGCCAGCAATCAGGCAGGGTCCCTCTACAATGAGCAGTTCTTC. Translating it yields CASNQAGSLYNEQFF.

This clone showed up just once. This chain connects TRBV4-1 to TRBJ1-2; D is unresolved. Trimming took 1 base from V and 2 from J, leaving 5 bases between them. The CDR3 totals 13 residues. Germline V gene data show CDR1 as MGHRA and CDR2 as YSYEKL. CDR3 amino acids: CASSQARNYGYTF. The CDR3 DNA follows: TGCGCCAGCAGCCAAGCCCGGAACTATGGCTACACCTTC.

The chain has TRBV6-1 and TRBJ2-1; possibly TRBD1 for D (5 bases). Trimming took off 3 bases at V and 8 bases at J, with 8 bases between the two ends. The length of the CDR3 is 12 residues. Germline-derived CDR1 and CDR2 are MNHNS and SASEGT. The CDR3 is CASSEWGDEQFF. The CDR3, as DNA: TGTGCCAGCAGTGAGTGGGGCGATGAGCAGTTCTTC.

The chain combines TRBV27 with TRBJ2-1, with 7 bases matching TRBD2. CDR3 length: 15 residues. Germline assignment: CDR1 MNHEY and CDR2 SMNVEV (reference sequence). Trimming removed 5 bases from V and 10 bases from J; junction bases left unmatched: 14. The CDR3: CASSLTSGASTEQFF. In DNA form, the CDR3 reads TGTGCCAGCAGTCTCACGAGCGGGGCCAGCACGGAGCAGTTCTTC.

V gene TRBV11-2 combines with J gene TRBJ1-2; D ambiguous. The CDR3 is 14 amino acids. Germline V lookup: CDR1 SGHAT, CDR2 FQNNGV. V was shortened by 6 bases and J by 0 bases, with 11 bases between the two germline ends. CDR3 residues: CASSSAVTNYGYTF. The CDR3 DNA is TGTGCCAGCAGTTCCGCGGTGACTAACTATGGCTACACCTTC.

The rearrangement joins TRBV5-1 to TRBJ1-4, with a possible D match to TRBD1 (6 bases). V dropped 5 bases and J dropped 0 bases, with 11 bases sitting between them. The CDR3 is 15 amino acids. Germline V CDR1 and CDR2: SGHRS, YFSETQ. The CDR3 DNA reads TGCGCCAGCAGTATGGACAGTGCAACTAATGAAAAACTGTTTTTT. It encodes CASSMDSATNEKLFF.

J is TRBJ2-1 and V is TRBV7-2, with 9 bases aligning to TRBD2. Germline CDR1 reads SGHTA; CDR2 reads FQGNSA. The CDR3 extends over 17 amino acids. V was clipped by 5 bases and J by 3 bases; unmatched bases: 11. The CDR3 sequence is CASSAAPGTSFYNEQFF. The CDR3 DNA reads as TGTGCCAGCAGCGCCGCGCCCGGGACTAGCTTCTACAATGAGCAGTTCTTC.

The chain has TRBV14 and TRBJ2-3; a weak D match, TRBD1 (6 bases). Germline V gene data show CDR1 as SGHDN and CDR2 as FVKESK. This CDR3 has 14 amino acids. Trimming took off 1 base at V and 4 bases at J, with 9 bases between the two ends. Here the CDR3 reads CASSQVEGADTQYF. The CDR3 DNA reads as TGTGCCAGCAGCCAAGTAGAGGGGGCAGATACGCAGTATTTT.

The J gene is TRBJ1-4, the V gene TRBV7-2, with TRBD1 matching over 8 bases. The germline V gene has CDR1 SGHTA and CDR2 FQGNSA. This CDR3 contains 14 residues. Trimming cost V 4 bases and J 8 bases; bases outside gene matches: 6. CDR3 region: CASSSRDRNEKLFF. DNA for the CDR3: TGTGCCAGCAGCTCCCGGGACAGGAACGAAAAACTGTTTTTT. Complete variable domain (other parts from reference TRBV7-2 and TRBJ1-4): GAGVSQSPSNKVTEKGKDVELRCDPISGHTALYWYRQSLGQGLEFLIYFQGNSAPDKSGLPSDRFSAERTGGSVSTLTIQRTQQEDSAVYLCASSSRDRNEKLFFGSGTQLSVL.

V gene TRBV5-1 combines with J gene TRBJ2-5; TRBD1 matches at 10 bases. V gave up 0 bases and J gave up 4 bases; unmatched junction bases: 3. The CDR3 runs to 15 residues. The germline V gene encodes CDR1 SGHRS and CDR2 YFSETQ. The CDR3, as DNA: TGCGCCAGCAGCTTGGGGACAGGGGGTGTAGAGACCCAGTACTTC. Amino acid sequence: CASSLGTGGVETQYF.

V and J are TRBV10-2 and TRBJ2-1, with 8 positions matching TRBD2. With 4 bases clipped from V and 7 bases from J, the junction kept 9 bases outside the gene matches. Per germline, CDR1 WSHSY and CDR2 SAAADI. There are 15 residues in the CDR3. CDR3 region: CASSAISGLVNEQFF. CDR3 nucleotides: TGCGCCAGCAGTGCAATCTCGGGACTAGTGAATGAGCAGTTCTTC.

The chain is built from TRBV5-1 and TRBJ2-2, with D possibly matching TRBD1 (5 bases). V gave up 2 bases and J gave up 2 bases, with 16 bases separating them. The CDR3 consists of 17 residues. In germline, CDR1 is SGHRS, CDR2 YFSETQ. This CDR3 is CASSLLFQGLNTGELFF. In DNA, the CDR3 is TGCGCCAGCAGCTTACTGTTCCAGGGTTTAAACACCGGGGAGCTGTTTTTT.

The rearrangement uses TRBV7-6 and TRBJ1-3, with D perhaps TRBD1 (5 bases). Trimming left V 5 bases short and J 0 bases short, with 8 bases between. CDR1 is SGHVS and CDR2 is FNYEAQ in the germline V gene. The CDR3 covers 14 residues. CDR3 DNA sequence: TGTGCCAGCAGCCGTGACAGCTCTGGAAACACCATATATTTT. It yields the protein CASSRDSSGNTIYF.

This chain joins TRBV27 and TRBJ2-7, with TRBD1 identical over 12 bases. J was trimmed by 6 bases and V by 6 bases; bases with no gene match: 6. In germline, CDR1 is MNHEY, CDR2 SMNVEV (reference sequence). CDR3 length: 14 amino acids. The CDR3 protein is CASSRPGQGAEQYF. As DNA, the CDR3 is TGTGCCAGCAGCCGCCCGGGACAGGGGGCCGAGCAGTACTTC.

The chain links TRBV5-4 to TRBJ2-7; a weak D match, TRBD2 (6 bases). V shed 5 bases and J shed 2 bases, with 14 bases lying between them. CDR3 size: 14 residues. Germline V CDR1 and CDR2: SGHNT, YYREEE (reference sequence). The DNA of the CDR3 is TGTGCCAGCAGTGGGGACTTTCCCACCTACGAGCAGTACTTC. Protein sequence: CASSGDFPTYEQYF. The whole variable domain, filled in from reference TRBV5-4 and TRBJ2-7, reads ETGVTQSPTHLIKTRGQQVTLRCSSQSGHNTVSWYQQALGQGPQFIFQYYREEENGRGNFPPRFSGLQFPNYSSELNVNALELDDSALYLCASSGDFPTYEQYFGPGTRLTVT.

The chain has TRBV5-1 and TRBJ2-7; the match to TRBD1 covers 7 bases. V dropped 6 bases and J dropped 6; count of bases not matched to a gene: 9. CDR3 length equals 13 residues. Germline lookup yields CDR1 SGHRS and CDR2 YFSETQ. CDR3 in amino acids: CASTLNRGLEQYF. CDR3 in DNA: TGCGCCAGCACCCTGAATAGGGGGCTCGAGCAGTACTTC.

The V gene is TRBV10-3, the J gene TRBJ2-2, with D tentatively TRBD1 (5 bases). The CDR3 runs 15 residues. Per the germline V gene, CDR1 is ENHRY and CDR2 is SYGVKD. V lost 2 bases to trimming and J lost 4 bases, with 11 bases between them. CDR3 nucleotide sequence: TGTGCCATCAGTGAGCCTGGGGCTCCCACCGGGGAGCTGTTTTTT. Encoded protein: CAISEPGAPTGELFF.

The CDR3 nucleotides read TGTGCCAGCAGCCAAGGTACGGGGAACTATGGCTACACCTTC. It yields the protein CASSQGTGNYGYTF. This sequence joins TRBV4-2 and TRBJ1-2, with D unclear. CDR3 length equals 14 residues. CDR1 is LGHNA and CDR2 is YNFKEQ in the germline V gene. Trimming stripped 1 base from V and 2 bases from J, with 8 bases between.

This rearrangement joins TRBV28 to TRBJ2-2, with 13 bases matching TRBD2. The CDR3 extends over 16 amino acids. The germline V gene has CDR1 MDHEN and CDR2 SYDVKM. V dropped 5 bases and J dropped 8; count of bases not matched to a gene: 8. CDR3 coding DNA: TGTGCCAGCAGTCGTAGGACTAGCGGGAGCAGTGGGGAGCTGTTTTTT. Translated: CASSRRTSGSSGELFF.

The chain uses TRBV5-5 and TRBJ1-2; 9 nucleotides align to TRBD1. CDR3 size: 17 residues. The germline V gene has CDR1 SGHKS and CDR2 YYEKEE (reference sequence). V shed 4 bases, J shed 4 bases, and the junction held 14 bases outside the gene matches. CDR3 nucleotide sequence: TGTGCCAGCAGCGTACAGGGGGCCCCTCCTATCGCCTATGGCTACACCTTC. Translation gives CASSVQGAPPIAYGYTF.

The chain joins TRBV5-1 to TRBJ2-1, with D uncertain. The V gene's germline CDR1 is SGHRS and CDR2 YFSETQ. The CDR3 has 17 residues. The V end lost 0 bases, the J end lost 0 bases, and 13 bases lay between the germline ends. CDR3 coding DNA: TGCGCCAGCAGCTTGGCCGAAACCGCTAGCTCCTACAATGAGCAGTTCTTC. Amino acids: CASSLAETASSYNEQFF.

The chain combines TRBV5-5 with TRBJ2-1; possibly TRBD1 for D (6 bases). CDR1 and CDR2 (germline): SGHKS, YYEKEE (reference sequence). The CDR3 has 16 amino acids. Trimming took off 0 bases at V and 0 bases at J, with 10 bases between the two ends. The CDR3 nucleotides are TGTGCCAGCAGCTTGGTGGGGGCCAGCTCCTACAATGAGCAGTTCTTC. Its translation is CASSLVGASSYNEQFF.